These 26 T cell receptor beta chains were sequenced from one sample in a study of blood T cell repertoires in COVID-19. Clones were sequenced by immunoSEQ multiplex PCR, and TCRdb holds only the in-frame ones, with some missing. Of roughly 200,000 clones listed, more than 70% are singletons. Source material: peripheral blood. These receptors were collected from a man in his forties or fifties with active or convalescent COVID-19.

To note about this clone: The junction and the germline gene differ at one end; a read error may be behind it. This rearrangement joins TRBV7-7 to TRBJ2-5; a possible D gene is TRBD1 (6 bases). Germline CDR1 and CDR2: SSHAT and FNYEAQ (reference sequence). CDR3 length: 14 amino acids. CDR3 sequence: CASSPVRGKETQYF. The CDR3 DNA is TGTGCTAGCAGCCCGGTTAGGGGGAAAGAGACCCAGTACTTC. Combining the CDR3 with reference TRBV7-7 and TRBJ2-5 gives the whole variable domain GAGVSQSPRYKVTKRGQDVTLRCDPISSHATLYWYQQALGQGPEFLTYFNYEAQPDKSGLPSDRFSAERPEGSISTLTIQRTEQRDSAMYRCASSPVRGKETQYFGPGTRLLVL.

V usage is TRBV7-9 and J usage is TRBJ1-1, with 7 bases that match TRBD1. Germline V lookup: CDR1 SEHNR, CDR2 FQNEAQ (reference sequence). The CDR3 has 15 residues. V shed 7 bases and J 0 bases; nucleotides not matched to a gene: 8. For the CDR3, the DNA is TGTGCCAGCACCCTGGACAGGTGGTTGAACACTGAAGCTTTCTTT. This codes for CASTLDRWLNTEAFF.

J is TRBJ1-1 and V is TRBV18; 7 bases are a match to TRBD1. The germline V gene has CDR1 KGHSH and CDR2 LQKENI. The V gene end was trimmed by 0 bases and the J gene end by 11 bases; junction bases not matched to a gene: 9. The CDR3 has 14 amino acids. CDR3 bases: TGTGCCAGCTCACCACCCGGGACAGCGGCTGGGGCTTTCTTT. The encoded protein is CASSPPGTAAGAFF.

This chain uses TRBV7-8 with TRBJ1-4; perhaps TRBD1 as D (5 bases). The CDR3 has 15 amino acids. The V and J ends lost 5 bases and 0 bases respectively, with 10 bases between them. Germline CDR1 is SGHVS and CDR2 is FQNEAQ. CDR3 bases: TGTGCCAGCAGCGCAGGGATCCCAACTAATGAAAAACTGTTTTTT. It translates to CASSAGIPTNEKLFF.

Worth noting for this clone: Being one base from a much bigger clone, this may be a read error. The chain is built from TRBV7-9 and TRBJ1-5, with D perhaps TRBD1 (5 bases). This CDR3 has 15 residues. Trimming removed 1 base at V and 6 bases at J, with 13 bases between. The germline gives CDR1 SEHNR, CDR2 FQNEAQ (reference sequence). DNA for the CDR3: TGTGCCAGCAGCTTAGGGAGGGGCGTCAGTCAGCCCCAGCATTTT. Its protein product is CASSLGRGVSQPQHF.

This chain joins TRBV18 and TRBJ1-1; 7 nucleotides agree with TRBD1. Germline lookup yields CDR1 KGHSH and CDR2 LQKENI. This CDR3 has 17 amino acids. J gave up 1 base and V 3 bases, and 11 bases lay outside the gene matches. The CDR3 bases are TGTGCCAGCTCACCTACAACCGGTCGGACAGGGAACACTGAAGCTTTCTTT. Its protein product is CASSPTTGRTGNTEAFF.

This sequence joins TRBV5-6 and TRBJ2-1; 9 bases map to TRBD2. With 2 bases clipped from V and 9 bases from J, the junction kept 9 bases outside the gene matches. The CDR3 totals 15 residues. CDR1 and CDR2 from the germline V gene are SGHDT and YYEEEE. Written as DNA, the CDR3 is TGTGCCAGCAGCTTAGCGGGGGGTCCAGACAGTGAGCAGTTCTTC. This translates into CASSLAGGPDSEQFF.

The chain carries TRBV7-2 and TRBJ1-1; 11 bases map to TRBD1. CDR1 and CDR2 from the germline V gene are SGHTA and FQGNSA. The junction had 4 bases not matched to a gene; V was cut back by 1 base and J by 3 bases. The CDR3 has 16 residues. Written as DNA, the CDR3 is TGTGCCAGCAGCTTAGGGGACAGGGGGTGGGACACTGAAGCTTTCTTT. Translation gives CASSLGDRGWDTEAFF.

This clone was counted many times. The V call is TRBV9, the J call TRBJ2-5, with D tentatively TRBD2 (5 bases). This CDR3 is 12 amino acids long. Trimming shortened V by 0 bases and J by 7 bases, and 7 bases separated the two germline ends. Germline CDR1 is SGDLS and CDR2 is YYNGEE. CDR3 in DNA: TGTGCCAGCAGCGTAGATCGGGGGACCCAGTACTTC. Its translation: CASSVDRGTQYF.

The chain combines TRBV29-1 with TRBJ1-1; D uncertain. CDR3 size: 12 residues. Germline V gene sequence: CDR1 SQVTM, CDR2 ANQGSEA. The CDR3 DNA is TGCAGTATTGACTTTGGAAACACTGAAGCTTTCTTT. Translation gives CSIDFGNTEAFF.

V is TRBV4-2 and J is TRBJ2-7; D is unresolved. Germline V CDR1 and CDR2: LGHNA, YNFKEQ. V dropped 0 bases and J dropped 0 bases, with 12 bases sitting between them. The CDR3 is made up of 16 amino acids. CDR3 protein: CASSQDWHGSSYEQYF. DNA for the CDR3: TGTGCCAGCAGCCAAGATTGGCATGGCTCCTCCTACGAGCAGTACTTC.

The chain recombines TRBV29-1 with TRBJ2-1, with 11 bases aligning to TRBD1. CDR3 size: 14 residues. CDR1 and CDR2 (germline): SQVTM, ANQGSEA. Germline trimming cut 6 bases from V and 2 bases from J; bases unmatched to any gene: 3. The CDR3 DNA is TGCAGCGTAGGACAGGGGGCCACCTACAATGAGCAGTTCTTC. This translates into CSVGQGATYNEQFF.

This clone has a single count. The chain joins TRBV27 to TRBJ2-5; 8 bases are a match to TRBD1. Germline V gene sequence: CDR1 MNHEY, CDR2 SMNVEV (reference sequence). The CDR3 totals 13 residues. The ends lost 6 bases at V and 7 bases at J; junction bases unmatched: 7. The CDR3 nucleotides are TGTGCCAGCAGGTTGACAGGGGCCCTGACCCAGTACTTC. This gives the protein CASRLTGALTQYF.

The CDR3 DNA is TGTGCCAGCAGCCCCTATGTACAGGGTTTTGAAGCTTTCTTT. This sequence encodes CASSPYVQGFEAFF. The chain employs TRBV7-2 and TRBJ1-1; a weak D match, TRBD1 (6 bases). V dropped 5 bases and J dropped 7 bases, with 17 bases sitting between them. From germline, CDR1 is SGHTA and CDR2 FQGNSA. The CDR3 spans 14 residues.

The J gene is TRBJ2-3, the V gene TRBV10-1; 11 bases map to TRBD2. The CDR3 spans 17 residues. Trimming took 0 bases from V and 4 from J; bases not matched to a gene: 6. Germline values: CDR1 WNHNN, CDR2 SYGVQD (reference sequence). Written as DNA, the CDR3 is TGCGCCAGCAGTGAGTCGATAGCGGGAGGGCCGGCAGATACGCAGTATTTT. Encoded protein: CASSESIAGGPADTQYF.

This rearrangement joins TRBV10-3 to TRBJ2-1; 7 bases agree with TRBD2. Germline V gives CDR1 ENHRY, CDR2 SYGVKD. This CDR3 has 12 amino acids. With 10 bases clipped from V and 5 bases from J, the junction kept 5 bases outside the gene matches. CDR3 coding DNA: TGTGCCACTACTAGCGCAAACAATGAGCAGTTCTTC. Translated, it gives CATTSANNEQFF.

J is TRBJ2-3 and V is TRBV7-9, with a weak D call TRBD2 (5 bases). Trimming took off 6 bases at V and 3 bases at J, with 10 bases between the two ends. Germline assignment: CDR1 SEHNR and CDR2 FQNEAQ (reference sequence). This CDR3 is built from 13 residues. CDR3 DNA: TGTGCCAGCAGGGGAGAATGGACAGATACGCAGTATTTT. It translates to CASRGEWTDTQYF.

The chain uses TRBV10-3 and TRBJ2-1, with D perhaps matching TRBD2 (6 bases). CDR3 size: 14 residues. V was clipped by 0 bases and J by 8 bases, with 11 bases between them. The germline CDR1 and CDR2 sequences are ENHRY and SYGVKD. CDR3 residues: CAISESEGRDEQFF. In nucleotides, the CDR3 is TGTGCCATCAGTGAGTCGGAGGGGCGGGATGAGCAGTTCTTC.

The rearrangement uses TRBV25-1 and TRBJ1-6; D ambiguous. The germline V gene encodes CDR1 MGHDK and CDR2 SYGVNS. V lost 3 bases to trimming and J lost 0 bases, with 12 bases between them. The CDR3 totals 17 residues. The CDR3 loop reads CASSDLHESSYNSPLHF. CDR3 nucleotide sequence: TGTGCCAGCAGTGACCTCCACGAGAGCTCCTATAATTCACCCCTCCACTTT.

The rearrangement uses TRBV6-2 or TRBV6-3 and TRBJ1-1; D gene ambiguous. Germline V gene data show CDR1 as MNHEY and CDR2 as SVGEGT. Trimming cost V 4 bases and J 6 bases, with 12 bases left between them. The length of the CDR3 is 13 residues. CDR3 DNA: TGTGCCAGCAGTTTTTCAGGCGCCCCTGAAGCTTTCTTT. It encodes CASSFSGAPEAFF.

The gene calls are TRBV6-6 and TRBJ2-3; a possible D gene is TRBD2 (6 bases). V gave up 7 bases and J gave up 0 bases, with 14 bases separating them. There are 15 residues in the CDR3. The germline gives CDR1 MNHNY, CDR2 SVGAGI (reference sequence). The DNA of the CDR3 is TGTGCCAGCACCCTGGGGACTTATAGCACAGATACGCAGTATTTT. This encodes CASTLGTYSTDTQYF.

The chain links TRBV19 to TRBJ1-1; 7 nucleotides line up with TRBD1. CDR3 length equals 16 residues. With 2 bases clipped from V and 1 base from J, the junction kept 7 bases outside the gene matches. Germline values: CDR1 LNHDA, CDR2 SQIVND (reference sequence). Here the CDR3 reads CASSILGQPSNTEAFF. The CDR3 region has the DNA TGTGCCAGTAGTATATTGGGACAGCCTTCGAACACTGAAGCTTTCTTT.

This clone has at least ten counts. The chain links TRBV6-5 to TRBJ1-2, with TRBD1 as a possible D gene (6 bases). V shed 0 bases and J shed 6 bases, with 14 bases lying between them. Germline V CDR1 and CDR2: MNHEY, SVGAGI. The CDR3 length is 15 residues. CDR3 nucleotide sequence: TGTGCCAGCAGTTACTCCGAACAGGGTTATAATGGCTACACCTTC. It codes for CASSYSEQGYNGYTF.

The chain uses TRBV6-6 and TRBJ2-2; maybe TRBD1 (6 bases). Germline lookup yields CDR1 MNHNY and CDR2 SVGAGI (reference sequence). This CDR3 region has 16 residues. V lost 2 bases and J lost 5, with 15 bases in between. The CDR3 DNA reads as TGTGCCAGCAGTTACCCAGACAGGTCTATGACCGGGGAGCTGTTTTTT. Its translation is CASSYPDRSMTGELFF.

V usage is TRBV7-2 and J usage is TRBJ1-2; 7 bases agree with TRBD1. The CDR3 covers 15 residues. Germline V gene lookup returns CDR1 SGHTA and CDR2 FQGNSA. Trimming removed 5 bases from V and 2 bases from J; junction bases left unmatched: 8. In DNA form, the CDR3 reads TGTGCCAGCAGCACTATAACAGGGGCAAACTATGGCTACACCTTC. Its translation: CASSTITGANYGYTF.

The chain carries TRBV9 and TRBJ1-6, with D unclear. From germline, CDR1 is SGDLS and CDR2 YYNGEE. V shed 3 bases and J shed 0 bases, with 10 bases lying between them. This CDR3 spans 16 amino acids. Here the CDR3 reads CASSGLPSSYNSPLHF. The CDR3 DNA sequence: TGTGCCAGCAGCGGCCTACCGAGCTCCTATAATTCACCCCTCCACTTT.